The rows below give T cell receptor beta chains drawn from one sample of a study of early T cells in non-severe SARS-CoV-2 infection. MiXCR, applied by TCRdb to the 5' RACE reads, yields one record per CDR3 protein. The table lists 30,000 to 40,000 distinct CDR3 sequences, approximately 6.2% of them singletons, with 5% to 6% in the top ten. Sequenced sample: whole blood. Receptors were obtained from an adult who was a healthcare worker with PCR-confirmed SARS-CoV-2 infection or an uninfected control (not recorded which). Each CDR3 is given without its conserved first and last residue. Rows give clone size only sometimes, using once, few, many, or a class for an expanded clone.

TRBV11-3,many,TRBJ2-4,ASSPGQGIRAKNIQY
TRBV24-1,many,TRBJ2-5,ATSDLSTGTSGPGPETQY
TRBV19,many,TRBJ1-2,ASSIGPGNGYT
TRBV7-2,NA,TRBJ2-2,ASSSRSGSGGELF
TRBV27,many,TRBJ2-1,ASRLAGVSNEQF
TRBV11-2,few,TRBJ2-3,ASSLTDRSTDTQY
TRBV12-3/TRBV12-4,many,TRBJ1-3,ASIQPQVSGNTIY
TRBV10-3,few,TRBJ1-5,AIGGPGGEGQPQH
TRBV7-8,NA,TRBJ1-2,ASSLALASWGHT
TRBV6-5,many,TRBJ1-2,ASSYSARLLAGGYT
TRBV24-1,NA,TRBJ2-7,ATSDPRLAGDEQY
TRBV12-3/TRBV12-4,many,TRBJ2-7,ASSLLAVRAYEQY
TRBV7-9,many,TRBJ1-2,ASSLAAQGLGYT
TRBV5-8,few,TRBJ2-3,ASSVGKAHTDTQY
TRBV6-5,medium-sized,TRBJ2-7,ASSPGGAGYEQY
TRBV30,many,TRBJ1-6,AWSVRAGKAFRTLH
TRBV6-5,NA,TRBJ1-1,ASSSGQGLSTEAF
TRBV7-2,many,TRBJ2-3,ASSLSNPAADTQY
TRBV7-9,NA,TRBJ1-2,ASSLGLRDRDGYT
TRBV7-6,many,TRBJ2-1,ASSVLALQTRVEQF
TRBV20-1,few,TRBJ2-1,SARVTLAGSYNEQF
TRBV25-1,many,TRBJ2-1,ASSKLRTGALGEQF
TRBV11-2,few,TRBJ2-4,ASSFAGLAKNIQY
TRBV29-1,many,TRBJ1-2,SVSQGKEDGYT